This T cell receptor beta chain came from a study of shared clonotypes between healthy human individuals. Concerning this clone: Its antigen remains unknown. Within the sample, other DNA sequences also encode this same CDR3.

The germline CDR1 and CDR2 sequences are MNHEY and SMNVEV (reference sequence). V was trimmed by 8 bases and J by 1 base, leaving 9 bases between them. The CDR3 sequence is 13 residues long. Produced via immunoSEQ multiplex PCR; TCRdb's table is partial and in-frame only. The table shows about 680,000 clones, with over 65% occurring only once. The study, taken as a whole, reports: Across subsets, estimated richness was generally greater for naive than for memory populations. Despite large depth, rarefaction showed incomplete sorted-subset sequencing. Clonotypes that were shared across four donors made up roughly 5% of naive CD4 clonotypes.

The sequenced sample was memory CD4+ T cells sorted from blood. Subset given: CD45RA-negative fraction. This sequence originates from a woman aged 30 to 39 in good health. The chain uses TRBV27 and TRBJ2-1; D gene uncertain. The CDR3 coding sequence is TGTGCCAGCGGTAGTGGGTCCTACAATGAGCAGTTCTTC. Translated: CASGSGSYNEQFF.